This passage covers 24 T cell receptor beta chains from one sample sequenced in a study of vaccination and CD4 T cells after COVID-19 (dated by TCRdb to between 2021 and 2023). Antigen specificity for these receptors is unknown. The library was generated by PCR. Sequencer: Illumina iSeq 100. DNA from cultured CD4+ T cells was subjected to TCR sequencing with the Oncomine TCR Beta short-read assay at the Johns Hopkins FTIC core. In-frame beta chains were kept once TCRdb had trimmed the public reads at Q25 with fastp and called clones with MiXCR. Entries are consolidated by CDR3 protein sequence, retaining the most common genes and DNA. Here the sample has 20,000 or so distinct CDR3 sequences; 44% occur a single time. 20% to 30% of the sample comes from the top ten. What this sample's treatment or condition label stands for: 10-day PBMC culture with coronavirus spike peptide pools or control peptides (ViraFEST assay).

Sequences were derived from CD4+ T cells from blood, cultured in vitro, sampled before SARS-CoV-2 vaccination. All receptors derive from a human donor who had recovered from COVID-19.

This clonotype showed up just a few times. The V and J genes are TRBV19 and TRBJ1-5; 8 positions match TRBD1. Germline V gene lookup returns CDR1 LNHDA and CDR2 SQIVND (reference sequence). The CDR3 extends over 14 amino acids. V shed 8 bases and J 2 bases; nucleotides not matched to a gene: 5. The CDR3 DNA follows: TGTGCCAGTGATTCAGGGGGCGGCAATCAGCCCCAGCATTTT. Translating gives CASDSGGGNQPQHF.

The J gene is TRBJ1-3, the V gene TRBV7-6; TRBD1 is a possible D gene (6 bases). Deletions cut 5 bases from V and 0 bases from J, with 14 bases between. Germline V gene data show CDR1 as SGHVS and CDR2 as FNYEAQ. This CDR3 region has 16 residues. The CDR3 DNA reads TGTGCCAGCAGCCTAGGGGGGACGAGCTCTGGAAACACCATATATTTT. Its protein product is CASSLGGTSSGNTIYF.

This clonotype was seen just once. This chain links TRBV30 with TRBJ2-1, with 11 bases fitting TRBD2. This CDR3 is 15 amino acids long. V was pared by 2 bases and J by 15 bases, with 15 bases of the junction left unmatched. Germline values: CDR1 GTSNPN, CDR2 SVGIG (reference sequence). Here the CDR3 reads CAWSPRLAGGRRGFF. The CDR3 coding sequence is TGTGCCTGGAGTCCCCGCCTAGCGGGGGGACGGAGGGGGTTCTTC.

V is TRBV28 and J is TRBJ2-1; D is possibly TRBD1 (5 bases). Trimming shortened V by 5 bases and J by 9 bases, and 17 bases separated the two germline ends. The CDR3 has 14 amino acids. The V gene's germline CDR1 is MDHEN and CDR2 SYDVKM. The CDR3 DNA is TGTGCCAGCAGTGGTTCGCCCCAGGGTAGTGAGCAGTTCTTC. Translation: CASSGSPQGSEQFF.

This clonotype has more than one count but fewer than ten. The J gene is TRBJ2-2, the V gene TRBV27; D is undetermined. The CDR3 runs 14 residues. V was clipped by 0 bases and J by 5 bases, with 7 bases between them. CDR1 is MNHEY and CDR2 is SMNVEV in the germline V gene (reference sequence). In nucleotides, the CDR3 is TGTGCCAGCAGTTTATCATATCAAACCGGGGAGCTGTTTTTT. As protein: CASSLSYQTGELFF.

The chain links TRBV28 to TRBJ1-4, with D tentatively TRBD1 (5 bases). Germline V gene sequence: CDR1 MDHEN, CDR2 SYDVKM. Deletions cut 5 bases from V and 6 bases from J, with 13 bases between. The CDR3 covers 14 residues. CDR3 sequence (DNA): TGTGCCAGCAGTCCCTGGGGGGGGTATGAAAAACTGTTTTTT. It translates to CASSPWGGYEKLFF. The full variable domain, its missing parts supplied by reference TRBV28 and TRBJ1-4, is DVKVTQSSRYLVKRTGEKVFLECVQDMDHENMFWYRQDPGLGLRLIYFSYDVKMKEKGDIPEGYSVSREKKERFSLILESASTNQTSMYLCASSPWGGYEKLFFGSGTQLSVL.

This sequence joins TRBV7-9 and TRBJ2-1; D unresolved. CDR1 and CDR2 (germline): SEHNR, FQNEAQ (reference sequence). CDR3 length: 15 residues. Trimming removed 5 bases at V and 0 bases at J, with 11 bases between. Here the CDR3 reads CASSPGRSSYNEQFF. CDR3 DNA sequence: TGTGCCAGCAGCCCTGGACGGAGCTCCTACAATGAGCAGTTCTTC.

This clonotype has just a few counts. The chain joins TRBV6-1 to TRBJ1-2; possible D gene TRBD1, 5 bases. The CDR3 has 14 residues. V lost 6 bases and J lost 2, with 13 bases in between. The germline CDR1 and CDR2 sequences are MNHNS and SASEGT. CDR3 in amino acids: CASSPGGGNYGYTF. For the CDR3, the DNA is TGTGCCAGCAGCCCCGGCGGGGGGAACTATGGCTACACCTTC.

The genes are TRBV20-1 and TRBJ2-2; D is unclear. CDR3 length: 15 amino acids. CDR1 is DFQATT, CDR2 SNEGSKA, per germline (reference sequence). V lost 6 bases and J lost 2, with 16 bases in between. CDR3 sequence (DNA): TGCAGTGCCTCTAGACTGGAAACTAACACCGGGGAGCTGTTTTTT. It translates to CSASRLETNTGELFF.

This clonotype has more than one count but fewer than ten. The junction departs from germline at one end; a sequencing error may be responsible. The genes are TRBV7-9 and TRBJ1-1, with a tentative D call TRBD1 (6 bases). CDR1 is SEHNR, CDR2 FQNEAQ, per germline (reference sequence). The CDR3 is made up of 12 amino acids. The CDR3 DNA is TGTGCCAGCAGTTTAGCGGGGGGCCGGACTTTCTTT. Translation: CASSLAGGRTFF. Supplemented by reference TRBV7-9 and TRBJ1-1, the full variable domain reads DTGVSQNPRHKITKRGQNVTFRCDPISEHNRLYWYRQTLGQGPEFLTYFQNEAQLEKSRLLSDRFSAERPKGSFSTLEIQRTEQGDSAMYLCASSLAGGRTFFGQGTRLTVV.

The CDR3 protein is CASSQYSGEETQYF. CDR3 in DNA: TGTGCCAGCAGCCAGTACAGCGGAGAAGAGACCCAGTACTTC. The J gene is TRBJ2-5, the V gene TRBV11-3, with D possibly matching TRBD2 (5 bases). The V end was cut by 5 bases, the J end by 3 bases, with 13 bases between. This CDR3 has 14 residues. Germline V lookup: CDR1 SGHNT, CDR2 YENEEA.

This chain joins TRBV20-1 and TRBJ1-2; D gene uncertain. The CDR3 totals 12 residues. Germline V lookup: CDR1 DFQATT, CDR2 SNEGSKA (reference sequence). Trimming took off 6 bases at V and 2 bases at J, with 10 bases between the two ends. CDR3: CSAAQINYGYTF. In nucleotides, the CDR3 is TGCAGTGCCGCCCAGATAAACTATGGCTACACCTTC.

With respect to this clonotype: This likely reflects a read error, since a far larger clone is one base away. This rearrangement joins TRBV7-1 to TRBJ1-6, with 8 bases identical to TRBD1. TRBV7-1 is marked as an open reading frame, function uncertain. J gave up 5 bases and V 5 bases, and 8 bases lay outside the gene matches. The CDR3 sequence is 16 residues long. Written as DNA, the CDR3 is TGTGCCAGCAGCCCGCAGGGGGCGCGAAATAATTCACCCCTCCACTTT. Residues: CASSPQGARNNSPLHF.

This clonotype has only a few counts. This chain connects TRBV12-3 or TRBV12-4 to TRBJ1-5; 8 bases are shared with TRBD1. The CDR3 spans 16 residues. The junction had 6 bases not matched to a gene; V was cut back by 5 bases and J by 0 bases. CDR3 bases: TGTGCCAGCAGTACTAGGACAGGGCATAGCAATCAGCCCCAGCATTTT. This encodes CASSTRTGHSNQPQHF.

As for this clonotype: At one of its ends the junction is not consistent with the germline gene, which may arise from a read error. The chain employs TRBV7-2 and TRBJ2-7; no clear D. The CDR3 is 14 amino acids. Germline CDR1 SGHTA, CDR2 FQGNSA. This CDR3 reads CASSLAGSSREQYF. The CDR3, as DNA: TGTGCGAGCAGCTTAGCCGGTAGCTCCCGCGAGCAGTACTTC.

This clonotype was seen a few times. V gene TRBV5-4 combines with J gene TRBJ2-5; tentatively, D is TRBD2 (5 bases). V lost 1 base and J lost 4, with 8 bases in between. Looked up from germline, CDR1 is SGHNT and CDR2 is YYREEE (reference sequence). CDR3 length: 13 residues. The CDR3 is CASSLRGSETQYF. In DNA, the CDR3 is TGTGCCAGCAGCTTGAGAGGGTCAGAGACCCAGTACTTC.

The rearrangement links TRBV12-3 or TRBV12-4 to TRBJ2-2; D is uncertain. The CDR3 loop spans 17 amino acids. Trimming pared 4 bases from V and 7 bases from J, leaving 22 bases between. The CDR3 region is CASSSNLRPEFGGELFF. The CDR3 nucleotides are TGTGCCAGCAGTTCGAATTTGAGGCCAGAGTTTGGCGGGGAGCTGTTTTTT.

This clonotype was counted between two and nine times. The CDR3 nucleotides read TGTGCCAGCACCCCGAATCCGGCGGGGATCATCACAGATACGCAGTATTTT. Translated, it gives CASTPNPAGIITDTQYF. The V call is TRBV7-9, the J call TRBJ2-3, with D maybe TRBD2 (6 bases). The CDR3 sequence is 17 residues long. The V end lost 7 bases, the J end lost 2 bases, and 22 bases lay between the germline ends. Germline CDR1 reads SEHNR; CDR2 reads FQNEAQ (reference sequence).

The V gene is TRBV28, the J gene TRBJ2-7; perhaps TRBD1 as D (7 bases). The CDR3 is 14 amino acids. Germline V CDR1 and CDR2: MDHEN, SYDVKM. The V end was cut by 6 bases, the J end by 5 bases, with 17 bases between. CDR3 region: CASRGQPGVNEQYF. In DNA, the CDR3 is TGTGCCAGCAGGGGACAGCCGGGAGTTAACGAGCAGTACTTC.

The rearrangement joins TRBV7-2 to TRBJ2-3; D gene uncertain. Per the germline V gene, CDR1 is SGHTA and CDR2 is FQGNSA. The CDR3 spans 14 residues. V was shortened by 2 bases and J by 2 bases, with 8 bases between the two germline ends. The CDR3 DNA follows: TGTGCCAGCAGCTTAATTCGACTCACAGATACGCAGTATTTT. Amino acid sequence: CASSLIRLTDTQYF.

This clonotype was seen only a few times. The gene calls are TRBV4-3 and TRBJ1-2, with unresolved D. The ends were cut back, 4 bases at V and 2 bases at J, with 8 bases in the middle. Germline V gives CDR1 LGHNA, CDR2 YSLEER. The CDR3 length is 13 residues. This chain's CDR3 is CASSPQENYGYTF. CDR3 nucleotide sequence: TGCGCCAGCAGCCCTCAGGAGAACTATGGCTACACCTTC.

This clonotype was found a few times. This chain connects TRBV7-2 to TRBJ2-3; 13 bases are shared with TRBD2. The CDR3 sequence is 19 residues long. CDR1 and CDR2 (germline): SGHTA, FQGNSA. The V gene end was trimmed by 0 bases and the J gene end by 2 bases; junction bases not matched to a gene: 8. DNA for the CDR3: TGTGCCAGCAGCTTAGCGCTCGGACTAGCGGGGGTTAACACAGATACGCAGTATTTT. Translated: CASSLALGLAGVNTDTQYF.

The rearrangement joins TRBV7-9 to TRBJ1-2; D not resolved. The length of the CDR3 is 15 residues. The ends were cut back, 1 base at V and 8 bases at J, with 17 bases in the middle. Germline lookup yields CDR1 SEHNR and CDR2 FQNEAQ (reference sequence). The CDR3 DNA reads TGTGCCAGCAGCTTAGGACTAATAGGGCGAGGGGGCTACACCTTC. Its translation: CASSLGLIGRGGYTF.

In this sample, this clonotype turned up once. The V gene is TRBV19, the J gene TRBJ1-6, with D maybe TRBD1 (5 bases). The CDR3 contains 13 residues. Germline CDR1 reads LNHDA; CDR2 reads SQIVND (reference sequence). Trimming pared 4 bases from V and 6 bases from J, leaving 7 bases between. The CDR3 DNA sequence: TGTGCCAGTAGTAGTCAGGGTAATTCACCCCTCCACTTT. Translated, it gives CASSSQGNSPLHF.